The sequence of this TCR beta chain was determined in a study of T cells in Graves' hyperthyroidism and ophthalmopathy. The sample holds many counts of this clonotype. RNA transcripts served as the template for amplifying TCR beta CDR3 regions. A first-round RT-PCR of the TCR CDR3 used the HTBI primer set. Each CDR3 protein gets one entry after TCRdb re-called the multiplex PCR reads with MiXCR. The table has 250,000 or so distinct CDR3 sequences, approximately 14% seen once; the top ten hold 30% to 35%. V was clipped by 0 bases and J by 7 bases, with 10 bases between them. This CDR3 comprises 14 residues. The germline CDR1 and CDR2 sequences are PRHDT and FYEKMQ (reference sequence).

Material: blood. The origin of this receptor is a woman in her forties or fifties with Graves' hyperthyroidism that later progressed to Graves' ophthalmopathy. The chain is built from TRBV13 and TRBJ2-1; D is uncertain. The CDR3 protein is CASSLGTASNEQFF. The CDR3 bases are TGTGCCAGCAGCTTAGGGACTGCATCTAATGAGCAGTTCTTC.